This T cell receptor beta chain derives from a study of CD8 T cells in Susac syndrome. Per germline, CDR1 SQVTM and CDR2 ANQGSEA. The germline V and J ends were trimmed by 7 bases and 0 bases, with 18 bases remaining between them. The CDR3 runs 15 residues. Note on this clonotype: Its target is not known.

Study results and limitations: TCR sequencing and HLA analysis covered a relatively small number of individuals.

Random hexamers were used to reverse transcribe an amount of about 0.45 to 1 ug RNA. Amplification of TCR beta CDR3 by immunoSEQ multiplex PCR spanned 54 Vbeta and 13 Jbeta. TCRdb reprocessed the immunoSEQ multiplex PCR reads with MiXCR, giving one entry per CDR3 protein. The table shows tens of thousands of distinct CDR3 sequences, with under 96% occurring only once. The sequenced sample consisted of CD4+ T cells from PBMCs. The chain has TRBV29-1 and TRBJ1-1; D possibly corresponds to TRBD1 (6 bases). The sequence derives from a human donor with multiple sclerosis. This CDR3 is CSGTIGGSLNTEAFF. The CDR3 DNA follows: TGCAGCGGTACGATTGGGGGCAGCTTGAACACTGAAGCTTTCTTT.